This T cell receptor (beta chain) was captured by sequencing in a study of cytomegalovirus exposure and HLA in healthy donors. Both 60 Vbeta primers and 13 Jbeta primers went into the PCR. The data were produced by immunoSEQ multiplex PCR, yet TCRdb's version contains in-frame clones alone and is incomplete. The sample has about 88,000 clones, 79% seen once; the top ten hold about 2.9%. Per the germline V gene, CDR1 is SNHLY and CDR2 is FYNNEI. The CDR3 has 12 amino acids. Trimming removed 0 bases from V and 9 bases from J, with 6 bases in between. The chain has TRBV2 and TRBJ2-1, with D possibly TRBD2 on 5 matching bases. The TCR sequence derives from a man between 25 and 39 years old in good health and CMV-seronegative. Sequencing input: PBMCs. The CDR3 nucleotides are TGTGCCAGCAGTGAAGCCCGGGGTGAGCAGTTCTTC. It translates to CASSEARGEQFF.